This T cell receptor beta chain was recorded in a study of cytomegalovirus exposure and HLA in healthy donors. Study in general: Unique TCR beta sequences numbering about 100 million came from approximately 180 million T cells in an earlier analysis.

Points on this clone: The antigen is unknown.

Trimming stripped 9 bases from V and 1 base from J, with 18 bases between. This CDR3 region has 15 residues. Looked up from germline, CDR1 is SNHLY and CDR2 is FYNNEI. Primers: 60 Vbeta forward and 13 Jbeta reverse. Original analysis: Tens of millions of unique TCR beta chains, some 10 million of them shared, were counted by a later analysis. The data were produced by immunoSEQ multiplex PCR, yet TCRdb's version contains in-frame clones alone and is incomplete. V and J calls and clone size are those listed in that table; D and trimming were worked out from the DNA. The sample has 140,000 or so clones, over 75% seen once; the top ten hold over 1.5%. General study points: The authors enumerated 180 or so TCR beta chains as linked to cytomegalovirus. Later analysis identified a missense DCLRE1C variant that was linked to TCR beta V- and J-gene trimming.

This receptor was obtained from a man aged 40-49 years in good health and CMV-seronegative. The chain employs TRBV2 and TRBJ1-2; the D gene is possibly TRBD1 (5 bases). Input material: PBMCs. CDR3 sequence: CASRGGYILNYGYTF. The CDR3 DNA follows: TGTGCCAGTAGGGGAGGTTATATCCTTAACTATGGCTACACCTTC.